A selection of T cell receptor beta chains follows, all from one sample in a study of blood T cell repertoires in COVID-19. This table comes from immunoSEQ multiplex PCR, and its TCRdb copy is limited to in-frame clones, with some not included. The sample holds some 120,000 clones, under 85% seen once. The specimen sequenced was peripheral blood. Receptor source: a man in his sixties with acute or convalescent COVID-19. Each CDR3 is given with its conserved first and last residue. Fields, in order: V gene, J gene, clone size, D gene, CDR3 protein, CDR3 DNA. D genes are given only for firm matches. Size is stated for part of the rows, as once, few or many counts, or as a class when the clone is expanded.

V gene: TRBV3-1/TRBV3-2; J gene: TRBJ2-7; clone size: .; D gene: TRBD2; CDR3 protein: CASSPRLAGLAAYEQYF; CDR3 DNA: TGTGCCAGCAGCCCTCGATTGGCGGGACTAGCGGCCTACGAGCAGTACTTC
V gene: TRBV4-2; J gene: TRBJ1-3; clone size: .; D gene: .; CDR3 protein: CASSQEQGVSGNTIYF; CDR3 DNA: TGTGCCAGCAGCCAAGAACAGGGCGTCTCTGGAAACACCATATATTTT
V gene: TRBV28; J gene: TRBJ1-2; clone size: .; D gene: TRBD1; CDR3 protein: CASSSPGQGVYGYTF; CDR3 DNA: TGTGCCAGCAGTTCACCGGGACAGGGTGTCTATGGCTACACCTTC
V gene: TRBV28; J gene: TRBJ1-1; clone size: .; D gene: .; CDR3 protein: CASSLRHFGAFF; CDR3 DNA: TGTGCCAGCAGTCTACGTCATTTTGGAGCTTTCTTT
V gene: TRBV9; J gene: TRBJ2-2; clone size: once; D gene: .; CDR3 protein: CASSPRRGAGELFF; CDR3 DNA: TGTGCCAGCAGCCCACGTCGCGGGGCCGGGGAGCTGTTTTTT
V gene: TRBV27; J gene: TRBJ1-2; clone size: many; D gene: .; CDR3 protein: CASSNSQPGSPGYTF; CDR3 DNA: TGTGCCAGCAGTAATTCCCAGCCGGGATCCCCCGGCTACACCTTC
V gene: TRBV2; J gene: TRBJ2-1; clone size: .; D gene: TRBD1; CDR3 protein: CASSEQGAGEQFF; CDR3 DNA: TGTGCCAGCAGTGAACAGGGGGCGGGTGAGCAGTTCTTC
V gene: TRBV5-4; J gene: TRBJ2-4; clone size: .; D gene: TRBD1; CDR3 protein: CASSARQGAQNIQYF; CDR3 DNA: TGTGCCAGCAGCGCCCGACAGGGGGCGCAAAACATTCAGTACTTC
V gene: TRBV7-8; J gene: TRBJ1-6; clone size: .; D gene: TRBD1; CDR3 protein: CASSSAGQGGNSPLHF; CDR3 DNA: TGTGCCAGCAGCTCCGCAGGACAGGGCGGGAATTCACCCCTCCACTTT
V gene: TRBV23-1; J gene: TRBJ2-7; clone size: .; D gene: .; CDR3 protein: CASSQSSGKDEQYF; CDR3 DNA: TGCGCCAGCAGTCAATCGTCAGGGAAGGACGAGCAGTACTTC
V gene: TRBV5-4; J gene: TRBJ2-7; clone size: .; D gene: .; CDR3 protein: CASSLSDFRGIPLGEQYF; CDR3 DNA: TGTGCCAGCAGCTTGTCGGATTTCCGGGGTATCCCCTTGGGCGAGCAGTACTTC
V gene: TRBV5-5; J gene: TRBJ2-1; clone size: .; D gene: .; CDR3 protein: CASSPRSATSSYNEQFF; CDR3 DNA: TGTGCCAGCAGCCCGAGGAGTGCAACTAGCTCCTACAATGAGCAGTTCTTC
V gene: TRBV27; J gene: TRBJ1-5; clone size: .; D gene: TRBD1; CDR3 protein: CASRSSGQGDQPQHF; CDR3 DNA: TGTGCCAGCAGATCATCCGGACAGGGCGATCAGCCCCAGCATTTT
V gene: TRBV7-9; J gene: TRBJ2-6; clone size: .; D gene: .; CDR3 protein: CASNLVETLYSGANVLTF; CDR3 DNA: TGTGCCAGCAACTTAGTTGAGACACTTTACTCTGGGGCCAACGTCCTGACTTTC
V gene: TRBV28; J gene: TRBJ2-7; clone size: .; D gene: TRBD2; CDR3 protein: CASSLTSGSYEQYF; CDR3 DNA: TGTGCCAGCAGTTTGACTAGCGGTTCCTACGAGCAGTACTTC
V gene: TRBV2; J gene: TRBJ1-2; clone size: .; D gene: .; CDR3 protein: CASSVGQGNYGYTF; CDR3 DNA: TGTGCCAGCAGTGTGGGGCAGGGGAACTATGGCTACACCTTC
V gene: TRBV5-1; J gene: TRBJ2-1; clone size: once; D gene: .; CDR3 protein: CASSLERPGGAEQFF; CDR3 DNA: TGCGCCAGCAGCTTGGAGAGGCCAGGCGGGGCCGAGCAGTTCTTC
V gene: TRBV3-1/TRBV3-2; J gene: TRBJ2-3; clone size: .; D gene: .; CDR3 protein: CASSQGTRGGPQYF; CDR3 DNA: TGTGCCAGCAGCCAAGGAACCAGGGGAGGGCCGCAGTATTTT
V gene: TRBV11-3; J gene: TRBJ2-3; clone size: .; D gene: TRBD2; CDR3 protein: CASSLALAGSRQYF; CDR3 DNA: TGTGCCAGCAGCTTAGCACTAGCGGGGTCCCGACAGTATTTT
V gene: TRBV2; J gene: TRBJ1-5; clone size: .; D gene: .; CDR3 protein: CASTERGVNQPQHF; CDR3 DNA: TGTGCCAGCACCGAAAGGGGTGTCAATCAGCCCCAGCATTTT
V gene: TRBV5-1; J gene: TRBJ2-7; clone size: .; D gene: TRBD1; CDR3 protein: CASSLEGHRGLDEQYF; CDR3 DNA: TGCGCCAGCAGCTTGGAGGGGCACAGGGGGCTGGACGAGCAGTACTTC
V gene: TRBV6-1; J gene: TRBJ1-5; clone size: .; D gene: .; CDR3 protein: CASSEVGGDQPQHF; CDR3 DNA: TGTGCCAGCAGTGAAGTTGGGGGGGATCAGCCCCAGCATTTT
V gene: TRBV28; J gene: TRBJ1-4; clone size: .; D gene: .; CDR3 protein: CASSLPPSEEEKLFF; CDR3 DNA: TGTGCCAGCAGCCTCCCCCCGTCGGAGGAGGAAAAACTGTTTTTT
V gene: TRBV5-8; J gene: TRBJ2-3; clone size: once; D gene: TRBD2; CDR3 protein: CASSSGLAGSTDTQYF; CDR3 DNA: TGTGCCAGCAGCTCAGGACTAGCGGGAAGCACAGATACGCAGTATTTT
V gene: TRBV5-1; J gene: TRBJ2-7; clone size: .; D gene: TRBD1; CDR3 protein: CASSFGGQGNEQYF; CDR3 DNA: TGCGCCAGCAGCTTTGGGGGACAGGGGAACGAGCAGTACTTC
V gene: TRBV3-1/TRBV3-2; J gene: TRBJ2-6; clone size: .; D gene: .; CDR3 protein: CASSPLSRSGANVLTF; CDR3 DNA: TGTGCCAGCAGCCCACTTTCTCGCTCTGGGGCCAACGTCCTGACTTTC
V gene: TRBV2; J gene: TRBJ2-7; clone size: .; D gene: .; CDR3 protein: CASSLDSYYEQYF; CDR3 DNA: TGTGCCAGCAGTCTCGACAGTTACTACGAGCAGTACTTC
V gene: TRBV7-8; J gene: TRBJ1-2; clone size: .; D gene: .; CDR3 protein: CASSPVIQGGGYTF; CDR3 DNA: TGTGCCAGCAGCCCAGTTATACAGGGAGGGGGCTACACCTTC
V gene: TRBV29-1; J gene: TRBJ2-7; clone size: .; D gene: TRBD1; CDR3 protein: CSVEKGAYEQYF; CDR3 DNA: TGCAGCGTTGAAAAGGGGGCGTACGAGCAGTACTTC
V gene: TRBV4-1; J gene: TRBJ1-1; clone size: .; D gene: TRBD1; CDR3 protein: CASSQPRQGGYTEAFF; CDR3 DNA: TGCGCCAGCAGCCAACCCCGACAGGGCGGGTACACTGAAGCTTTCTTT
V gene: TRBV5-1; J gene: TRBJ2-1; clone size: .; D gene: TRBD2; CDR3 protein: CASSLGLAGVTEQFF; CDR3 DNA: TGCGCCAGCAGCTTGGGCCTAGCGGGAGTTACTGAGCAGTTCTTC
V gene: TRBV14; J gene: TRBJ1-2; clone size: once; D gene: .; CDR3 protein: CASSLLRQSLYGYTF; CDR3 DNA: TGTGCCAGCAGCCTTCTAAGACAGTCGCTCTATGGCTACACCTTC
V gene: TRBV19; J gene: TRBJ2-3; clone size: .; D gene: .; CDR3 protein: CASTGFTDTQYF; CDR3 DNA: TGTGCCAGCACAGGGTTCACAGATACGCAGTATTTT
V gene: TRBV6-1; J gene: TRBJ1-5; clone size: .; D gene: .; CDR3 protein: CASSEADSGQPQHF; CDR3 DNA: TGTGCCAGCAGTGAAGCGGACAGTGGGCAGCCCCAGCATTTT
V gene: TRBV27; J gene: TRBJ2-1; clone size: .; D gene: .; CDR3 protein: CASRISSYNEQFF; CDR3 DNA: TGTGCCAGCAGAATTAGCTCCTACAATGAGCAGTTCTTC
V gene: TRBV18; J gene: TRBJ2-3; clone size: once; D gene: TRBD2; CDR3 protein: CASSPTSARSTDTQYF; CDR3 DNA: TGTGCCAGCTCACCGACTAGCGCGAGGAGCACAGATACGCAGTATTTT
V gene: TRBV6-1; J gene: TRBJ2-5; clone size: .; D gene: TRBD1; CDR3 protein: CASSEVWTGRETQYF; CDR3 DNA: TGTGCCAGCAGTGAAGTGTGGACAGGGAGGGAGACCCAGTACTTC
V gene: TRBV28; J gene: TRBJ1-6; clone size: .; D gene: TRBD1; CDR3 protein: CASRPRDRGLSPLHF; CDR3 DNA: TGTGCCAGCAGGCCCCGGGACAGGGGGCTTAGTCCCCTCCACTTT
V gene: TRBV7-2; J gene: TRBJ2-5; clone size: few; D gene: TRBD2; CDR3 protein: CASSLGVSGETQYF; CDR3 DNA: TGTGCCAGCAGCTTAGGAGTTAGCGGGGAGACCCAGTACTTC
V gene: TRBV28; J gene: TRBJ2-3; clone size: .; D gene: .; CDR3 protein: CASKRGGRVTDTQYF; CDR3 DNA: TGTGCCAGCAAAAGGGGCGGACGAGTCACAGATACGCAGTATTTT
V gene: TRBV6-6; J gene: TRBJ1-5; clone size: .; D gene: TRBD1; CDR3 protein: CATSTGQVPPQHF; CDR3 DNA: TGTGCCACCTCGACGGGACAGGTGCCGCCCCAGCATTTT
V gene: TRBV13; J gene: TRBJ2-1; clone size: .; D gene: TRBD1; CDR3 protein: CASSLPYPTGELSYNEQFF; CDR3 DNA: TGTGCCAGCAGCTTACCCTATCCCACAGGGGAACTTTCCTACAATGAGCAGTTCTTC
V gene: TRBV28; J gene: TRBJ1-2; clone size: .; D gene: TRBD1; CDR3 protein: CASSLDRGGYGYTF; CDR3 DNA: TGTGCCAGCAGTTTAGACAGGGGGGGCTATGGCTACACCTTC
V gene: TRBV28; J gene: TRBJ2-7; clone size: .; D gene: .; CDR3 protein: CASSLLSGGFYEQYF; CDR3 DNA: TGTGCCAGCAGTTTATTGTCGGGGGGCTTCTACGAGCAGTACTTC
V gene: TRBV4-1; J gene: TRBJ2-3; clone size: .; D gene: TRBD2; CDR3 protein: CASSQGLVAGGNTDTQYF; CDR3 DNA: TGCGCCAGCAGCCAAGGTTTAGTAGCGGGAGGGAACACAGATACGCAGTATTTT
V gene: TRBV6-5; J gene: TRBJ1-2; clone size: once; D gene: .; CDR3 protein: CASREAFYGYTF; CDR3 DNA: TGTGCCAGCAGAGAGGCCTTCTATGGCTACACCTTC
V gene: TRBV21-1; J gene: TRBJ2-1; clone size: .; D gene: .; CDR3 protein: CASSKLCGAGDLSYNEQFF; CDR3 DNA: TGTGCCAGCAGCAAACTCTGTGGAGCGGGAGACCTCTCCTACAATGAGCAGTTCTTC
V gene: TRBV3-1/TRBV3-2; J gene: TRBJ2-5; clone size: .; D gene: TRBD2; CDR3 protein: CASSTSGDQETQYF; CDR3 DNA: TGTGCCAGCAGCACTAGCGGGGACCAAGAGACCCAGTACTTC
V gene: TRBV7-3; J gene: TRBJ2-2; clone size: .; D gene: TRBD2; CDR3 protein: CASSLWVAPGTSGVGELFF; CDR3 DNA: TGTGCCAGCAGCTTATGGGTAGCCCCCGGGACTAGCGGGGTCGGGGAGCTGTTTTTT
V gene: TRBV7-6; J gene: TRBJ2-7; clone size: .; D gene: .; CDR3 protein: CASSSGPNYEQYF; CDR3 DNA: TGTGCCAGCAGTTCTGGGCCGAACTACGAGCAGTACTTC
V gene: TRBV20-1; J gene: TRBJ2-1; clone size: .; D gene: TRBD2; CDR3 protein: CSASPASGRSYNEQFF; CDR3 DNA: TGCAGTGCTAGTCCGGCTAGCGGGAGATCCTACAATGAGCAGTTCTTC
V gene: TRBV28; J gene: TRBJ1-1; clone size: few; D gene: .; CDR3 protein: CASSFPRGPTEAFF; CDR3 DNA: TGTGCCAGCAGTTTCCCCAGGGGTCCCACTGAAGCTTTCTTT
V gene: TRBV28; J gene: TRBJ1-6; clone size: .; D gene: .; CDR3 protein: CASSPRPGREGLSPLHF; CDR3 DNA: TGTGCCAGCAGTCCACGACCGGGCAGGGAGGGCCTGTCACCCCTCCACTTT
V gene: TRBV6-5; J gene: TRBJ1-6; clone size: .; D gene: .; CDR3 protein: CASQRELLNNSPLHF; CDR3 DNA: TGTGCCAGCCAACGAGAACTCCTTAATAATTCACCCCTCCACTTT
V gene: TRBV2; J gene: TRBJ1-2; clone size: many; D gene: .; CDR3 protein: CASSGQANYGYTF; CDR3 DNA: TGTGCCAGCAGTGGACAGGCCAACTATGGCTACACCTTC